A single sample gave rise to the 27 T cell receptor beta chains below, sequenced in a study of T and B cells in COVID-19 patients. Multiplex PCR with BIOMED2 TRB-A/B primer pools amplified TRB rearrangements. In TCRdb, the multiplex PCR reads were re-called with MiXCR into one record per CDR3 protein. Of fewer than 25,000 distinct CDR3 sequences in the sample, 25% to 30% were seen once. Each TRB amplification used about 250-550 ng of genomic DNA from blood. Sequencing input: blood. The receptors originated from a human donor who had recovered from COVID-19.

This clonotype was recorded a few times. One end of the junction is discordant with germline, which a read error may explain. J is TRBJ2-5 and V is TRBV7-9; the match to TRBD2 covers 10 bases. Germline loops: CDR1 SEHNR, CDR2 FQNEAQ (reference sequence). The CDR3 runs 15 residues. The CDR3 coding sequence is TGTGCCAGCAGCTTAGCGGAAAGAGCGGGAGGGCCCCATCGGTTC. Translated: CASSLAERAGGPHRF.

This clonotype appeared a few times. This chain uses TRBV20-1 with TRBJ2-3; maybe TRBD1 (5 bases). The CDR3 spans 14 residues. CDR1 is DFQATT, CDR2 SNEGSKA, per germline (reference sequence). Trimming removed 2 bases at V and 3 bases at J, with 12 bases between. The CDR3 spells CSARQDSGTDTQYF. CDR3 in DNA: TGCAGTGCTAGACAAGACAGTGGGACAGATACGCAGTATTTT.

The gene calls are TRBV10-3 and TRBJ2-3; D unclear. This CDR3 is 15 amino acids long. V lost 4 bases to trimming and J lost 4 bases, with 15 bases between them. The germline V gene has CDR1 ENHRY and CDR2 SYGVKD. DNA of the CDR3: TGTGCCATCAGTGGGCAGTACTTTCCCCCAGATACGCAGTATTTT. Amino acids: CAISGQYFPPDTQYF.

The chain joins TRBV7-9 to TRBJ2-7, with 14 bases matching TRBD2. The V and J ends lost 5 bases and 2 bases, in that order; junction bases with no gene match: 5. CDR3 length equals 16 residues. CDR1 and CDR2 from the germline V gene are SEHNR and FQNEAQ (reference sequence). CDR3 region: CASSPPTSGRAYEQYF. As DNA, the CDR3 is TGTGCCAGCAGCCCACCGACTAGCGGGAGGGCCTACGAGCAGTACTTC.

To note about this clonotype: The junction departs from germline at one end; a sequencing error may be responsible. Written as DNA, the CDR3 is TGTGCCAGAAGCTTTGAGGGGGTAGGGGAGACCCAGTACTTC. Its protein product is CARSFEGVGETQYF. This chain links TRBV5-5 with TRBJ2-5, with D possibly TRBD1 on 6 matching bases. This CDR3 has 14 amino acids. Germline assignment: CDR1 SGHKS and CDR2 YYEKEE (reference sequence).

Points on this clonotype: This may stem from a read error, because a much larger clone lies one nucleotide away. The V and J genes are TRBV27 and TRBJ2-5; no clear D. The V end lost 6 bases, the J end lost 5 bases, and 16 bases lay between the germline ends. The CDR3 is made up of 14 amino acids. Germline values: CDR1 MNHEY, CDR2 SMNVEV (reference sequence). DNA of the CDR3: TGTGCCAGCAGCCCTCGGCCCGCCAAGGAGACCCAGTACTTC. It is translated as CASSPRPAKETQYF.

Relative to its sample, this clonotype is medium-sized. The rearrangement joins TRBV29-1 to TRBJ2-1; 8 bases align to TRBD1. The CDR3 spans 12 residues. The germline V gene has CDR1 SQVTM and CDR2 ANQGSEA. The V gene end was trimmed by 6 bases and the J gene end by 8 bases; junction bases not matched to a gene: 6. CDR3 DNA: TGCAGCGTCGATGACAGGGGACATGAGCAGTTCTTC. This sequence encodes CSVDDRGHEQFF.

This clonotype has more than one count but fewer than ten. J is TRBJ2-3 and V is TRBV7-6; 8 bases match TRBD1. V shed 0 bases and J 0 bases; nucleotides not matched to a gene: 2. The CDR3 runs to 16 residues. CDR1 is SGHVS and CDR2 is FNYEAQ in the germline V gene. The CDR3 sequence is CASSLAWDRSTDTQYF. As DNA, the CDR3 is TGTGCCAGCAGCTTAGCCTGGGACAGGAGCACAGATACGCAGTATTTT.

In this sample, this clonotype turned up a few times. In DNA, the CDR3 is TGTGCCAGCAGTCCCCGGGACAGGGCGCTGAGGAGGAGCACTGAAGCTTTCTTT. Encoded protein: CASSPRDRALRRSTEAFF. The chain uses TRBV27 and TRBJ1-1, with 9 positions matching TRBD1. The CDR3 runs to 18 residues. The trim removed 5 bases at V and 4 bases at J, leaving 17 bases unmatched. Looked up from germline, CDR1 is MNHEY and CDR2 is SMNVEV (reference sequence).

This clonotype has at least ten counts. This chain connects TRBV5-4 to TRBJ2-7; 13 bases are a match to TRBD2. With V trimmed by 4 bases and J by 4 bases, 8 bases remained unmatched. The CDR3 is 16 amino acids. Germline V CDR1 and CDR2: SGHNT, YYREEE (reference sequence). The CDR3 loop reads CASSDGTSGTSYEQYF. Here the CDR3 DNA reads TGTGCCAGCAGCGACGGGACTAGCGGGACTTCTTACGAGCAGTACTTC.

The rearrangement uses TRBV2 and TRBJ1-1, with 9 bases matching TRBD1. This CDR3 region has 16 residues. V was clipped by 4 bases and J by 3 bases; unmatched bases: 9. Germline assignment: CDR1 SNHLY and CDR2 FYNNEI. The CDR3 here is CASSGLFGQGHTEAFF. The CDR3 nucleotides are TGTGCCAGCAGTGGCCTTTTTGGACAGGGGCACACTGAAGCTTTCTTT.

CDR3 residues: CASIQGAPTEAFF. CDR3 nucleotide sequence: TGTGCCAGTATTCAGGGGGCGCCGACTGAAGCTTTCTTT. The V gene is TRBV19, the J gene TRBJ1-1; 8 bases agree with TRBD1. Looked up from germline, CDR1 is LNHDA and CDR2 is SQIVND (reference sequence). With 7 bases clipped from V and 5 bases from J, the junction kept 6 bases outside the gene matches. This CDR3 spans 13 amino acids.

This sequence joins TRBV29-1 and TRBJ2-1; 12 bases match TRBD1. Germline CDR1 and CDR2: SQVTM and ANQGSEA. V shed 3 bases and J 6 bases; nucleotides not matched to a gene: 3. CDR3 length equals 14 residues. CDR3 sequence reads: CSVDGTGGFNEQFF. The CDR3 DNA sequence: TGCAGCGTTGATGGGACAGGGGGCTTCAATGAGCAGTTCTTC.

This clonotype was seen a handful of times. The genes are TRBV30 and TRBJ2-3; 8 nucleotides align to TRBD2. Germline V gives CDR1 GTSNPN, CDR2 SVGIG (reference sequence). The CDR3 is 15 residues long. With 0 bases clipped from V and 6 bases from J, the junction kept 8 bases outside the gene matches. CDR3 in amino acids: CAWSVSPGGPDTQYF. The CDR3 DNA reads TGTGCCTGGAGTGTCTCCCCGGGAGGGCCCGATACGCAGTATTTT.

This chain links TRBV6-1 with TRBJ2-1, with 9 bases lining up with TRBD2. The CDR3 sequence is 17 residues long. Trimming cost V 7 bases and J 6 bases; bases outside gene matches: 16. Germline V gives CDR1 MNHNS, CDR2 SASEGT. CDR3: CASTDIRGLAGINEQFF. CDR3 nucleotides: TGTGCCAGCACCGACATACGCGGGCTAGCGGGAATCAATGAGCAGTTCTTC.

The chain links TRBV18 to TRBJ1-5; 7 bases are a match to TRBD1. The V and J ends lost 5 bases and 0 bases, in that order; junction bases with no gene match: 4. Germline CDR1 KGHSH, CDR2 LQKENI. CDR3 size: 15 residues. The CDR3 nucleotides are TGTGCCAGCTCAGAGACAGGGTTTAGCAATCAGCCCCAGCATTTT. This codes for CASSETGFSNQPQHF.

This clonotype has a count of ten or more. V and J are TRBV19 and TRBJ2-5, with TRBD2 identical over 8 bases. V dropped 1 base and J dropped 1; count of bases not matched to a gene: 2. CDR1 and CDR2 from the germline V gene are LNHDA and SQIVND (reference sequence). This CDR3 region has 15 residues. The CDR3 protein is CASSIAGGGQETQYF. CDR3 DNA sequence: TGTGCCAGTAGTATAGCGGGAGGGGGCCAAGAGACCCAGTACTTC.

In its sample, this clonotype was seen a few times. This chain links TRBV13 with TRBJ1-1; the D gene is possibly TRBD1 (6 bases). The V gene's germline CDR1 is PRHDT and CDR2 FYEKMQ (reference sequence). This CDR3 contains 16 residues. The V end lost 5 bases, the J end lost 1 base, and 17 bases lay between the germline ends. The CDR3 DNA reads TGTGCCAGCAGCGACCGGGACAAGGAGCCGAACACTGAAGCTTTCTTT. Amino acid sequence: CASSDRDKEPNTEAFF.

With respect to this clonotype: Just one base apart from a much larger clone, this may be a read error. No conserved phenylalanine or tryptophan ends this CDR3, so it is likely a read error. The chain is built from TRBV19 and TRBJ2-7, with TRBD1 identical over 7 bases. The CDR3 is 13 amino acids. Germline loops: CDR1 LNHDA, CDR2 SQIVND (reference sequence). Germline trimming cut 5 bases from V and 6 bases from J; bases unmatched to any gene: 7. CDR3 in amino acids: CASSSADRSEQYS. The CDR3 DNA reads TGTGCCAGTAGTTCCGCGGACAGGTCCGAGCAGTACTCC.

V and J are TRBV6-1 and TRBJ2-3; TRBD2 matches at 8 bases. CDR3 length: 14 residues. Germline V gene lookup returns CDR1 MNHNS and CDR2 SASEGT. The V gene end was trimmed by 6 bases and the J gene end by 1 base; junction bases not matched to a gene: 3. Here the CDR3 DNA reads TGTGCCAGCAGGGGACTAGACGGCACAGATACGCAGTATTTT. It codes for CASRGLDGTDTQYF.

This clonotype is medium-sized in the sample. The chain links TRBV19 to TRBJ2-2; D perhaps matches TRBD1 (5 bases). V was pared by 1 base and J by 5 bases, with 8 bases between. The CDR3 runs to 14 residues. The germline gives CDR1 LNHDA, CDR2 SQIVND (reference sequence). The CDR3 DNA sequence: TGTGCCAGTAGTATAGCCGGACAAACCGGGGAGCTGTTTTTT. Encoded protein: CASSIAGQTGELFF.

In its sample, this clonotype ranks as medium-sized. The chain employs TRBV29-1 and TRBJ1-2, with D unclear. Germline CDR1 and CDR2: SQVTM and ANQGSEA. The CDR3 runs to 11 residues. With 0 bases removed from V and 4 bases from J, the gap between germline ends came to 3 bases. The CDR3 coding sequence is TGCAGCGTTGAAGAGGCCTATGGCTACACCTTC. It specifies CSVEEAYGYTF. Variable domain in full (rest from reference TRBV29-1 and TRBJ1-2): SAVISQKPSRDICQRGTSLTIQCQVDSQVTMMFWYRQQPGQSLTLIATANQGSEATYESGFVIDKFPISRPNLTFSTLTVSNMSPEDSSIYLCSVEEAYGYTFGSGTRLTVV.

The chain carries TRBV14 and TRBJ1-2; D is unresolved. The germline gives CDR1 SGHDN, CDR2 FVKESK. V lost 1 base to trimming and J lost 7 bases, with 7 bases between them. This CDR3 has 12 amino acids. The DNA of the CDR3 is TGTGCCAGCAGCCAAGCGGGGTCTGGCTACACCTTC. Residues: CASSQAGSGYTF.

This clonotype is medium-sized by share. The CDR3 loop is CASSNPRREDTDTQYF. The CDR3 DNA sequence: TGTGCCAGTAGTAACCCCAGGCGGGAGGACACAGATACGCAGTATTTT. V and J are TRBV19 and TRBJ2-3; the match to TRBD2 covers 8 bases. Germline-derived CDR1 and CDR2 are LNHDA and SQIVND (reference sequence). The V gene end was trimmed by 4 bases and the J gene end by 2 bases; junction bases not matched to a gene: 8. There are 16 residues in the CDR3.

This clonotype was seen a few times. This chain uses TRBV18 with TRBJ2-2, with 7 bases lining up with TRBD2. Unmatched junction bases numbered 13, after V lost 3 bases and J lost 3 bases. The CDR3 spans 18 residues. The germline gives CDR1 KGHSH, CDR2 LQKENI. CDR3 residues: CASSPTVGAGDDTGELFF. The CDR3, as DNA: TGTGCCAGCTCACCCACAGTAGGCGCGGGAGACGACACCGGGGAGCTGTTTTTT.

The chain joins TRBV20-1 to TRBJ2-3, with 10 bases that match TRBD2. V gave up 3 bases and J gave up 6 bases; unmatched junction bases: 9. The CDR3 is 15 amino acids. Germline loops: CDR1 DFQATT, CDR2 SNEGSKA (reference sequence). The CDR3 DNA follows: TGCAGTGCTAGCGAGCGGGAGGGTTCGAAGGATACGCAGTATTTT. Translating it yields CSASEREGSKDTQYF.

CDR3 in amino acids: CASSLRQGRQPQHF. As DNA, the CDR3 is TGTGCCAGCAGTTTAAGACAGGGTCGACAGCCCCAGCATTTT. The chain recombines TRBV27 with TRBJ1-5, with TRBD1 matching over 7 bases. Germline lookup yields CDR1 MNHEY and CDR2 SMNVEV (reference sequence). V dropped 2 bases and J dropped 7; count of bases not matched to a gene: 5. This CDR3 has 14 amino acids.